The 9 T cell receptor beta chains below all came from one sample that was sequenced in a study of OX40 agonist ivuxolimab in advanced cancers. Using immunoSEQ multiplex PCR, the repertoire was profiled, and TCRdb retains in-frame clones only, with some absent. The sample yields tens of thousands of clones, 70% to 90% seen once. The input for sequencing was CD4+ or CD8+ T cells sorted from blood, taken in a trial of the OX40 agonist ivuxolimab. Receptors originate from an adult with an advanced solid tumor such as melanoma, head and neck, liver or kidney cancer.

The chain links TRBV18 to TRBJ1-2, with D possibly being TRBD1 (5 bases). Germline assignment: CDR1 KGHSH and CDR2 LQKENI. Trimming took 2 bases from V and 4 from J, leaving 5 bases between them. The CDR3 consists of 12 residues. CDR3: CASSPGTYGYTF. As DNA, the CDR3 is TGTGCCAGCTCACCAGGGACCTATGGCTACACCTTC.

The V and J genes are TRBV5-1 and TRBJ1-1, with TRBD1 matching over 7 bases. The V gene's germline CDR1 is SGHRS and CDR2 YFSETQ. V lost 4 bases, J lost 5 bases, and 8 bases stayed unmatched. CDR3 length equals 14 residues. The CDR3 sequence is CASSERQGGTEAFF. CDR3 bases: TGCGCCAGCAGCGAACGACAGGGAGGGACTGAAGCTTTCTTT. The whole variable domain, remainder taken from reference TRBV5-1 and TRBJ1-1, is KAGVTQTPRYLIKTRGQQVTLSCSPISGHRSVSWYQQTPGQGLQFLFEYFSETQRNKGNFPGRFSGRQFSNSRSEMNVSTLELGDSALYLCASSERQGGTEAFFGQGTRLTVV.

V and J are TRBV19 and TRBJ1-1; D is uncertain. Germline lookup yields CDR1 LNHDA and CDR2 SQIVND (reference sequence). Trimming cost V 3 bases and J 10 bases, with 9 bases left between them. This CDR3 has 11 residues. CDR3 amino acids: CASSIGRVAFF. Written as DNA, the CDR3 is TGTGCCAGTAGTATCGGGAGGGTAGCTTTCTTT.

This clone was recorded only once. The rearrangement joins TRBV5-6 to TRBJ2-1; TRBD2 might be the D (5 bases). V dropped 2 bases and J dropped 12 bases, with 9 bases sitting between them. Germline V CDR1 and CDR2: SGHDT, YYEEEE. The CDR3 extends over 11 amino acids. DNA of the CDR3: TGTGCCAGCAGCTTCCGGGAAAGGCAGTTCTTC. The encoded protein is CASSFRERQFF.

V and J are TRBV5-1 and TRBJ2-7, with 9 positions matching TRBD1. With 3 bases clipped from V and 5 bases from J, the junction kept 0 bases outside the gene matches. This CDR3 comprises 12 residues. Germline V gives CDR1 SGHRS, CDR2 YFSETQ. CDR3 loop: CASSWTGDEQYF. For the CDR3, the DNA is TGCGCCAGCAGCTGGACAGGGGACGAGCAGTACTTC.

The V call is TRBV7-9, the J call TRBJ2-7; D gene uncertain. This CDR3 comprises 14 residues. The V end was cut by 0 bases, the J end by 3 bases, with 9 bases between. Germline assignment: CDR1 SEHNR and CDR2 FQNEAQ (reference sequence). CDR3 nucleotides: TGTGCCAGCAGCTTAGCGACCCCAAACTACGAGCAGTACTTC. Amino acids: CASSLATPNYEQYF. The full variable domain, in which reference TRBV7-9 and TRBJ2-7 provide the parts outside the CDR3, is DTGVSQNPRHKITKRGQNVTFRCDPISEHNRLYWYRQTLGQGPEFLTYFQNEAQLEKSRLLSDRFSAERPKGSFSTLEIQRTEQGDSAMYLCASSLATPNYEQYFGPGTRLTVT.

This CDR3 is CASSLVGGDYTF. The DNA of the CDR3 is TGTGCCAGCAGCTTAGTTGGTGGGGACTACACCTTC. V gene TRBV11-3 combines with J gene TRBJ1-2; D gene unclear. Germline CDR1 SGHNT, CDR2 YENEEA. This CDR3 contains 12 residues. The germline V and J ends were trimmed by 1 base and 10 bases, with 10 bases remaining between them.

V gene TRBV12-5 combines with J gene TRBJ2-1, with TRBD2 identical over 12 bases. Unmatched junction bases numbered 11, after V lost 6 bases and J lost 8 bases. The germline gives CDR1 LGHNT, CDR2 FRNRAP. This CDR3 region has 16 residues. The CDR3 protein is CASGLAGGPILDEQFF. In DNA form, the CDR3 reads TGTGCTAGTGGGCTAGCGGGGGGGCCTATTTTAGATGAGCAGTTCTTC.

The chain is built from TRBV19 and TRBJ2-5, with D possibly called TRBD1 or TRBD2 (6 bases each). CDR1 and CDR2 from the germline V gene are LNHDA and SQIVND (reference sequence). This CDR3 has 14 amino acids. V was shortened by 7 bases and J by 5 bases, with 17 bases between the two germline ends. The CDR3 DNA follows: TGTGCCAGTAATTCGTGGGGGGCCGGGGAGACCCAGTACTTC. It codes for CASNSWGAGETQYF.